This is a list of T cell receptor beta chains from one sample in a study of CD8+CD57+ T cells in acquired aplastic anemia. TCRdb recomputed calls from the reads with MiXCR, one row per CDR3 protein. The profile shows about 220,000 distinct CDR3 sequences, more than 45% of them singletons. The sample consisted of sorted CD4+, CD8+, or CD8+CD57+ T cells (not recorded which) from PBMCs. These receptors originate from a human donor with aplastic anemia. CDR3s include the opening cysteine and the closing phenylalanine or tryptophan. The D gene is left open where the match is weak. A clone size is listed for some rows: how often the clone was seen (once, few, many), or a class if it is expanded.

d_call: -
v_call: TRBV10-3
clone_size: many
j_call: TRBJ1-6
cdr3_nt: TGTGCCATCAGTGATACGGTCCGGGGGTTATTAAGAGATTCACCCCTCCACTTT
cdr3_aa: CAISDTVRGLLRDSPLHF

d_call: -
v_call: TRBV7-9
clone_size: once
j_call: TRBJ2-5
cdr3_nt: TGTGCCAGCACCGTTTTGACCGGGACGCAGACCCAAGAGACCCAGTACTTC
cdr3_aa: CASTVLTGTQTQETQYF

d_call: TRBD1
v_call: TRBV19
clone_size: -
j_call: TRBJ1-6
cdr3_nt: TGTGCCAGTAACTCGGGACAGGGGAATTCACCCCTCCACTTT
cdr3_aa: CASNSGQGNSPLHF

d_call: -
v_call: TRBV20-1
clone_size: many
j_call: TRBJ2-7
cdr3_nt: TGCAGTGCTAGGAACCGAGGACTCTACGAGCAGTACTTC
cdr3_aa: CSARNRGLYEQYF

d_call: TRBD1
v_call: TRBV7-9
clone_size: many
j_call: TRBJ1-2
cdr3_nt: TGTGCCAGCAGCTTGGGACAGGACTATGGCTACACCTTC
cdr3_aa: CASSLGQDYGYTF

d_call: TRBD2
v_call: TRBV5-6
clone_size: few
j_call: TRBJ2-3
cdr3_nt: TGTGCCAGCAGATATAGCGGGAGGGCCTCCCTTTATAGCACAGATACGCAGTATTTT
cdr3_aa: CASRYSGRASLYSTDTQYF

d_call: -
v_call: TRBV2
clone_size: many
j_call: TRBJ1-1
cdr3_nt: TGTGCCAGCAGGGCAAAACTGGGAGCTTTCTTT
cdr3_aa: CASRAKLGAFF

d_call: -
v_call: TRBV20-1
clone_size: many
j_call: TRBJ1-1
cdr3_nt: TGCAGTGCTAGAGATTATTTGGGGGAGGGGAACACTGAAGCTTTCTTT
cdr3_aa: CSARDYLGEGNTEAFF

d_call: -
v_call: TRBV29-1
clone_size: few
j_call: TRBJ2-7
cdr3_nt: TGCAGCGTTGGGCATCCCCAGGGCGAGCAGTACTTC
cdr3_aa: CSVGHPQGEQYF

d_call: TRBD1
v_call: TRBV6-5
clone_size: few
j_call: TRBJ2-2
cdr3_nt: TGTGCCAGCAGTTACGGGAACACCGGGACAGGGACCGGGGGGCTGTTTTTT
cdr3_aa: CASSYGNTGTGTGGLFF

d_call: -
v_call: TRBV20-1
clone_size: -
j_call: TRBJ1-1
cdr3_nt: TGCAGTGCTAGCGATAACACAGGGAACACTGAAGCTTTCTTT
cdr3_aa: CSASDNTGNTEAFF

d_call: -
v_call: TRBV7-6
clone_size: many
j_call: TRBJ1-2
cdr3_nt: TGTGCCAGCAGCCGAGACCCTAAAGCCGTTAACGACTATGGCTACACCTTC
cdr3_aa: CASSRDPKAVNDYGYTF

d_call: TRBD1
v_call: TRBV10-3
clone_size: -
j_call: TRBJ1-2
cdr3_nt: TGTGCCGCCGCAGGGACAGCAGCTAACTATGGCTACACCTTC
cdr3_aa: CAAAGTAANYGYTF

d_call: -
v_call: TRBV7-9
clone_size: many
j_call: TRBJ1-4
cdr3_nt: TGTGCCAGCAGCTTCCAGGGGACTAATGAAAAACTGTTTTTT
cdr3_aa: CASSFQGTNEKLFF

d_call: -
v_call: TRBV11-2
clone_size: many
j_call: TRBJ2-7
cdr3_nt: TGTGCCAGCAGCGTAGGTGCAGGGGCCGAGCAGTACTTC
cdr3_aa: CASSVGAGAEQYF

d_call: TRBD1
v_call: TRBV5-6
clone_size: -
j_call: TRBJ2-3
cdr3_nt: TGTGCCAGCAGCGCCGGGACAGGGGATACGCAGTATTTT
cdr3_aa: CASSAGTGDTQYF

d_call: -
v_call: TRBV7-9
clone_size: -
j_call: TRBJ2-7
cdr3_nt: TGTGCCAGCAGCGACGGGGCAGGGCACAACGAGCAGTACTTC
cdr3_aa: CASSDGAGHNEQYF

d_call: TRBD1
v_call: TRBV25-1
clone_size: once
j_call: TRBJ2-5
cdr3_nt: TGTGCCAGCAGTGAATTGGGACAGGGGGAACAAGAGACCCAGTACTTC
cdr3_aa: CASSELGQGEQETQYF

d_call: TRBD2
v_call: TRBV15
clone_size: -
j_call: TRBJ2-7
cdr3_nt: TGTGCCAGCAGACTCGGGGGCGGGAGGGCCATGCTTCTGTACTTC
cdr3_aa: CASRLGGGRAMLLYF

d_call: TRBD1
v_call: TRBV15
clone_size: -
j_call: TRBJ1-2
cdr3_nt: TGTGCCACCAGCAGTGACAGGGGGCGCGGTGGCTGCACCTTC
cdr3_aa: CATSSDRGRGGCTF

d_call: -
v_call: TRBV4-3
clone_size: many
j_call: TRBJ1-6
cdr3_nt: TGCGCCAGCAGCCGCAGGAGGTATAATTCACCCCTCCACTTT
cdr3_aa: CASSRRRYNSPLHF

d_call: TRBD2
v_call: TRBV7-9
clone_size: -
j_call: TRBJ2-5
cdr3_nt: TGTGCCAGCAACCCTTCGACTAGCGGCCAAGAGACCCAGTACTTC
cdr3_aa: CASNPSTSGQETQYF

d_call: TRBD2
v_call: TRBV6-1
clone_size: -
j_call: TRBJ2-1
cdr3_nt: TGTGCCAGCAGTCCGGGACTAGCGGGATCCTACAATGAGCAGTTCTTC
cdr3_aa: CASSPGLAGSYNEQFF

d_call: -
v_call: TRBV24-1
clone_size: -
j_call: TRBJ1-1
cdr3_nt: TGTGCCACCAGTGCTAGTAGGGGGGGACCTGGCACTGAAGCTTTCTTT
cdr3_aa: CATSASRGGPGTEAFF

d_call: -
v_call: TRBV19
clone_size: many
j_call: TRBJ2-5
cdr3_nt: TGTGCCAGTAGTATAGATGAGACGCAAGAGACCCAGTACTTC
cdr3_aa: CASSIDETQETQYF

d_call: TRBD2
v_call: TRBV5-4
clone_size: -
j_call: TRBJ2-7
cdr3_nt: TGTGCCAGCAGCCGGGACCCCGCGGGGGGGCGCGAGCAGTACTTC
cdr3_aa: CASSRDPAGGREQYF

d_call: TRBD2
v_call: TRBV20-1
clone_size: few
j_call: TRBJ2-7
cdr3_nt: TGCAGTGCTAAGCGGGGGGCTCGATACGAGCAGTACTTC
cdr3_aa: CSAKRGARYEQYF

d_call: TRBD1
v_call: TRBV30
clone_size: -
j_call: TRBJ1-1
cdr3_nt: TGTGCCTGGGCCGACAGGGGGTTGACTACTGAAGCTTTCTTT
cdr3_aa: CAWADRGLTTEAFF

d_call: -
v_call: TRBV27
clone_size: -
j_call: TRBJ2-1
cdr3_nt: TGTGCCAGCAGTTTATGGGGTTACAATGAGCAGTTCTTC
cdr3_aa: CASSLWGYNEQFF

d_call: TRBD1
v_call: TRBV20-1
clone_size: -
j_call: TRBJ2-1
cdr3_nt: TGCAGTGCTTGGACAGGGAATGCCTACAATGAGCAGTTCTTC
cdr3_aa: CSAWTGNAYNEQFF

d_call: TRBD2
v_call: TRBV3-1
clone_size: -
j_call: TRBJ2-7
cdr3_nt: TGTGCCAGCAGCCAAGATTGGGGACGGGGGGTCTCCTCCTACGAGCAGTACTTC
cdr3_aa: CASSQDWGRGVSSYEQYF

d_call: -
v_call: TRBV19
clone_size: once
j_call: TRBJ2-6
cdr3_nt: TGTGCCAGTAGTCCCGGGCTGTGCTCTGGGGCCAACGTCCTGACTTTC
cdr3_aa: CASSPGLCSGANVLTF

d_call: -
v_call: TRBV2
clone_size: -
j_call: TRBJ1-3
cdr3_nt: TGTGCCATACCAGGGGCGCGAGGAAACACCATATATTTT
cdr3_aa: CAIPGARGNTIYF

d_call: -
v_call: TRBV6-6
clone_size: many
j_call: TRBJ2-1
cdr3_nt: TGTGCCAGCAGTGGGAGACGGGAATCCTACAATGAGCAGTTCTTC
cdr3_aa: CASSGRRESYNEQFF

d_call: TRBD1
v_call: TRBV7-4
clone_size: -
j_call: TRBJ2-7
cdr3_nt: TGTGCCAGCAGCTTATTGACAGGGGAGCAGTACTTC
cdr3_aa: CASSLLTGEQYF

d_call: TRBD2
v_call: TRBV7-2
clone_size: -
j_call: TRBJ2-3
cdr3_nt: TGTGCCAGCAGCTTGAAACTAGCGGGAACAGATACGCAGTATTTT
cdr3_aa: CASSLKLAGTDTQYF

d_call: -
v_call: TRBV7-6
clone_size: -
j_call: TRBJ1-6
cdr3_nt: TGTGCCAGCAGCTTAGGTGGGACTAGCTCCTATAATTCACCCCTCCACTTT
cdr3_aa: CASSLGGTSSYNSPLHF

d_call: -
v_call: TRBV30
clone_size: few
j_call: TRBJ1-1
cdr3_nt: TGTGCCTGGAGTGTGGGGGGCACTGAAGCTTTCTTT
cdr3_aa: CAWSVGGTEAFF

d_call: -
v_call: TRBV14
clone_size: -
j_call: TRBJ1-1
cdr3_nt: TGTGCCAGCAGCCAAGATCTCCTAACCGAGGAAGCTTTCTTT
cdr3_aa: CASSQDLLTEEAFF

d_call: -
v_call: TRBV20-1
clone_size: many
j_call: TRBJ1-1
cdr3_nt: TGCAGTGCCCCCATCGACACTGAAGCTTTCTTT
cdr3_aa: CSAPIDTEAFF

d_call: TRBD1
v_call: TRBV20-1
clone_size: -
j_call: TRBJ1-4
cdr3_nt: TGCTGTCCGGGACAGGGAGGAAAAAAACTGTTTTTT
cdr3_aa: CCPGQGGKKLFF

d_call: -
v_call: TRBV9
clone_size: once
j_call: TRBJ1-5
cdr3_nt: TGTGCCAGCAGCGTTCCTCAGCCCCAGCATTTT
cdr3_aa: CASSVPQPQHF

d_call: -
v_call: TRBV7-9
clone_size: many
j_call: TRBJ2-2
cdr3_nt: TGTGCCAGCACCTTCGGGGCGGGGACCGGGGAGCTGTTTTTT
cdr3_aa: CASTFGAGTGELFF

d_call: -
v_call: TRBV28
clone_size: many
j_call: TRBJ2-7
cdr3_nt: TGTGCCAGCAGTTTCGCAGGCGACTACGAGCAGTACTTC
cdr3_aa: CASSFAGDYEQYF

d_call: -
v_call: TRBV2
clone_size: many
j_call: TRBJ1-1
cdr3_nt: TGTGCCAGCATGGGCAAACAAAGGAGTGCTTTCTTT
cdr3_aa: CASMGKQRSAFF

d_call: -
v_call: TRBV7-3
clone_size: many
j_call: TRBJ1-3
cdr3_nt: TGTGCCAGCAGCTTAACAGGGTCCTCTGGAAACACCATATATTTT
cdr3_aa: CASSLTGSSGNTIYF

d_call: TRBD2
v_call: TRBV9
clone_size: many
j_call: TRBJ2-1
cdr3_nt: TGTGCCAGCAGCGTAAAAAATCTAGCGGAATATAACAATGAGCAGTTCTTC
cdr3_aa: CASSVKNLAEYNNEQFF

d_call: -
v_call: TRBV29-1
clone_size: -
j_call: TRBJ1-2
cdr3_nt: TGCAGCGTTGGGGGGGGAAACTATGGCTACACCTTC
cdr3_aa: CSVGGGNYGYTF

d_call: -
v_call: TRBV4-1
clone_size: many
j_call: TRBJ2-3
cdr3_nt: TGCGCCAGCAGCCGCCACCCAGCAGGGGATACGCAGTATTTT
cdr3_aa: CASSRHPAGDTQYF

d_call: -
v_call: TRBV6-5
clone_size: -
j_call: TRBJ2-1
cdr3_nt: TGTGCCAGCAGGCCCGACTACGCCTCCTACAATGAGCAGTTCTTC
cdr3_aa: CASRPDYASYNEQFF

d_call: TRBD2
v_call: TRBV19
clone_size: -
j_call: TRBJ2-7
cdr3_nt: TGTGCCAGTTCCCTAGCGGGTGCGACCTACGGGCAGTACTTC
cdr3_aa: CASSLAGATYGQYF

d_call: -
v_call: TRBV11-2
clone_size: many
j_call: TRBJ2-6
cdr3_nt: TGTGCCAGCCTATCCATCCGGGGATCATCTGGGGCCAACGTCCTGACTTTC
cdr3_aa: CASLSIRGSSGANVLTF

d_call: TRBD1
v_call: TRBV6-5
clone_size: few
j_call: TRBJ2-7
cdr3_nt: TGTGCCAGCAGTTACAGGGGGCAGAACGAGCAGTACTTC
cdr3_aa: CASSYRGQNEQYF

d_call: TRBD1
v_call: TRBV29-1
clone_size: -
j_call: TRBJ1-2
cdr3_nt: TGCAGCGTGGACTCCGGGACAGTTAATGGCTACACCTTC
cdr3_aa: CSVDSGTVNGYTF

d_call: -
v_call: TRBV20-1
clone_size: -
j_call: TRBJ2-5
cdr3_nt: TGCAGTGCTCCTGGGGGGCAAGAGACCCAGTACTTC
cdr3_aa: CSAPGGQETQYF

d_call: -
v_call: TRBV19
clone_size: -
j_call: TRBJ1-6
cdr3_nt: TGTGCCACCCGGAGGGGTTCCCGCTCCCATAATTCACCCCTCCACTTT
cdr3_aa: CATRRGSRSHNSPLHF

d_call: -
v_call: TRBV14
clone_size: many
j_call: TRBJ2-2
cdr3_nt: TGTGCCAGCAGCCAAGGACTAAAGATACGGGCGACCGGGGAGCTGTTTTTT
cdr3_aa: CASSQGLKIRATGELFF

d_call: -
v_call: TRBV19
clone_size: -
j_call: TRBJ2-7
cdr3_nt: TGTGCCAGTAGTATGGATAGGGTTTCCTACGAGCAGTACTTC
cdr3_aa: CASSMDRVSYEQYF

d_call: -
v_call: TRBV9
clone_size: many
j_call: TRBJ1-2
cdr3_nt: TGTGCCAGCAGCGTAGTTTCTCGAGACCTACGGGGCTACACCTTC
cdr3_aa: CASSVVSRDLRGYTF